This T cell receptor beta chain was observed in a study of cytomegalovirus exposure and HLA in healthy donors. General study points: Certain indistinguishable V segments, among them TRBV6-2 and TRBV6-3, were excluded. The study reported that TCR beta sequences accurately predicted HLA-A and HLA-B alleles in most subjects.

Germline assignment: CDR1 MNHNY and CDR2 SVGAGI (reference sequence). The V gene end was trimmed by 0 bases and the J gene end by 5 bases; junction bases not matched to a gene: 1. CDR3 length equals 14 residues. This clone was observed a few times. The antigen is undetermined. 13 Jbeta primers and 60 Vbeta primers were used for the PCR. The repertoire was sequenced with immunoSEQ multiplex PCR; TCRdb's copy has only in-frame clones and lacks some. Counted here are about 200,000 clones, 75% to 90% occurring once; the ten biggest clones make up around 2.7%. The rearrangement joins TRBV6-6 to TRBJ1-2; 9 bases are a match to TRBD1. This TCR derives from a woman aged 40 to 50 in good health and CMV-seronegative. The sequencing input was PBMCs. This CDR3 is CASSYSTGGYGYTF. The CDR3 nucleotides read TGTGCCAGCAGTTACTCGACAGGGGGTTATGGCTACACCTTC.